This T cell receptor (beta chain) appears in the sequencing data of a study of T cell repertoires in cytomegalovirus infection. Study summary: Based on public TCR beta signatures, there were indications of CMV infection and of a matching HLA type.

Per the germline V gene, CDR1 is MNHEY and CDR2 is SMNVEV (reference sequence). The CDR3 is 12 amino acids. V lost 3 bases to trimming and J lost 9 bases, with 6 bases between them. Via MiXCR, TCRdb re-called the reads, giving one row per CDR3 protein. The table lists about 360,000 distinct CDR3 sequences, 15% to 20% of them singletons, with about 10% in the top ten. Study-wide results and caveats: HLA-C-restricted CMV clonotypes gave the most frequent clonotype in two of eight donors. Cumulated frequencies of public TCR beta families served to identify carriers of CMV plus the relevant HLA.

This clonotype was seen ten or more times. No antigen is known for it. The sample consisted of PBMCs. The chain couples TRBV27 to TRBJ1-6; no clear D. This clonotype originated in a human donor in good health (CMV status not recorded). Some clones in this sample may be carry-over from other donors' samples. CDR3 loop: CASSLIGSPLHF. CDR3 DNA sequence: TGTGCCAGCAGTTTGATTGGTTCACCCCTCCACTTT.